Given below is one T cell receptor beta chain in context. What it binds is not known. Time point in this sample: cycle 4 day 1 (C4D1), after around six weeks of nivolumab. With no exception, relapse followed autologous stem cell transplantation in all patients, and brentuximab vedotin exposure varied. The data belong to a study of PD-1 blockade in classical Hodgkin lymphoma. Looking at the study overall: Patients got intravenous nivolumab 3 mg/kg every 2 weeks.

Notes on the study in general: Baseline diversity was lower in partial responders and progressors than complete responders.

This CDR3 has 16 amino acids. Germline loops: CDR1 SGHDT, CDR2 YYEEEE. The V end was cut by 4 bases, the J end by 2 bases, with 16 bases between. Generated by immunoSEQ multiplex PCR, the TCRdb table keeps only in-frame clones and is missing some. The sample lists tens of thousands of clones, 90% seen once, with about 15% in the top ten. The source was peripheral blood mononuclear cells (PBMCs), collected before the fourth cycle of nivolumab. V is TRBV5-6 and J is TRBJ1-3; D not resolved. The clonotype was recovered from a human donor with classical Hodgkin lymphoma. CDR3 region: CASSTGPRGPGNTIYF. CDR3 sequence (DNA): TGTGCCAGCAGCACGGGCCCACGAGGGCCTGGAAACACCATATATTTT.